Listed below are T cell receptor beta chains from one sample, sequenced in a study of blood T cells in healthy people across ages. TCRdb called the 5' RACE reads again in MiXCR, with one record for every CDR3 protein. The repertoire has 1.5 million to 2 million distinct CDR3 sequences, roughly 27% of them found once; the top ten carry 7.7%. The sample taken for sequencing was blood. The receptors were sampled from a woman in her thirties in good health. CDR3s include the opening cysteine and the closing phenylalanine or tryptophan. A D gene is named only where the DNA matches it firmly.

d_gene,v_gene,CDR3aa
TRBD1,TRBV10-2,CASSRPGQADEQFF
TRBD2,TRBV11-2,CASSSVAGEGNEQFF
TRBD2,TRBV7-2,CASSLESAGGEQFF
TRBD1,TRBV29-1,CSVVGGNTPLHF
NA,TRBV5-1,CASGLGPEGSEGYTF
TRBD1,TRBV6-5,CTSSYRDSVRDSPLHF
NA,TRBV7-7,CASSPGGTPQETQYF
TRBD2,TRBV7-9,CASTQTSDQDTQYF
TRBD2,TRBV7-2,CASSDLAGDQETQYF
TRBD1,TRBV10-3,CATHGTGKNIQYF
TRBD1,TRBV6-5,CASKRDRDWNEQFF
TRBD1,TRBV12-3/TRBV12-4,CASSTGTVYEQFF
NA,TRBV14,CASSRTGNLRDPLHF
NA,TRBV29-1,CSVEPAQETQYF
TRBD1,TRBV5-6,CASSLGDREFNSPLHF
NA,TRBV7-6,CASSLEVGSPLHF
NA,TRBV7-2,CASSKDRSRDEQYF
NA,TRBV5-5,CASGRTGPNNEQFF
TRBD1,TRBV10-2,CASSESGTGPYEQYF
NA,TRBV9,CASSVGRGVGYNEQFF
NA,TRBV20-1,CSASNENTIYF
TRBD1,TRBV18,CASSPGTGRNEQFF
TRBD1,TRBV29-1,CSVEWTGSPETNEQFF
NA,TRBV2,CASSALQGVDYGYTF
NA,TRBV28,CASSVGPLYEQYF
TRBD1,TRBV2,CASSVLRGRNTEAFF
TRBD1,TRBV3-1,CASSPYPGTGPNEQFF
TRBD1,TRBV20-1,CSARDTGGFNEKLFF
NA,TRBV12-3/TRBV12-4,CASTPSTDQETQYF
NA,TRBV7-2,CASSALRYEQYF
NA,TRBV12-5,CASGPDETSNYGYTF
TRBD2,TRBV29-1,CSVVVAGGTDTQYF
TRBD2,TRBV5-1,CASSATSGGSPRFF
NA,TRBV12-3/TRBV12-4,CASSPEGSEAFF
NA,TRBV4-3,CSSSQDLAGGYTF
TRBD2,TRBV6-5,CASFPAGGGDTQYF
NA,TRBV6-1,CASSSSGTPGETQYF
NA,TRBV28,CASSWEARVNTEAFF
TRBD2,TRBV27,CASSMLSGRSTDTQYF
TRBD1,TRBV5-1,CASRTGTGVEKLFF
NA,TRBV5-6,CASSPQVTRDTQYF
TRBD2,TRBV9,CASSVGNGGDYEQYF
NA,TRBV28,CASRGDGEETQYF
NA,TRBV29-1,CSVESLTGMKETQFF
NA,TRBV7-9,CASSLGNPAVYGYTF
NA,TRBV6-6,CASSPTLYEQFF
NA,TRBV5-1,CASSPSTGETQYF
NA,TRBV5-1,CASSLSVLAGANVLTF
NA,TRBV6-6,CASSSQQLNQPQHF
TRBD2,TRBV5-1,CASSLLTSGNEQFF
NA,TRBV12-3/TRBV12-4,CASSLKSAGTGNNSPLHF
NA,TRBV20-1,CSARDCSRSNYGYTF
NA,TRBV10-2,CASSVSEGTQYF
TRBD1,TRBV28,CASSLQGATDTQYF
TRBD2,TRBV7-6,CASSLEGPVRGVFSYNEQFF
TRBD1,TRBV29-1,CSVERRDSYNEQFF